A single sample is the source of the 32 T cell receptor beta chains below, sequenced in a study of cytomegalovirus exposure and HLA in healthy donors. Sequenced by immunoSEQ multiplex PCR; TCRdb stores in-frame clones only, minus some. Of tens of thousands of clones listed, 90% to 95% are singletons. The sequencing input was PBMCs. All receptors come from a woman under 30 in good health and CMV-seropositive.

The rearrangement uses TRBV4-2 and TRBJ2-2; D is undetermined. Germline V gene sequence: CDR1 LGHNA, CDR2 YNFKEQ. The CDR3 consists of 16 residues. V gave up 0 bases and J gave up 5 bases, with 13 bases separating them. DNA for the CDR3: TGTGCCAGCAGCCAAGATGATTTCTACCGTACCGGGGAGCTGTTTTTT. Amino acids: CASSQDDFYRTGELFF.

The chain is built from TRBV11-2 and TRBJ2-5, with D maybe TRBD1 (5 bases). The ends were cut back, 5 bases at V and 2 bases at J, with 12 bases in the middle. Germline V gene lookup returns CDR1 SGHAT and CDR2 FQNNGV. The CDR3 covers 14 residues. The CDR3 loop is CASSQAGWQETQYF. CDR3 sequence (DNA): TGTGCCAGCAGCCAGGCAGGGTGGCAAGAGACCCAGTACTTC.

V gene TRBV2 combines with J gene TRBJ2-3; 7 positions agree with TRBD1. This CDR3 has 14 amino acids. With 8 bases clipped from V and 6 bases from J, the junction kept 11 bases outside the gene matches. The germline gives CDR1 SNHLY, CDR2 FYNNEI. The CDR3 bases are TGTGCCAGCGGAGACAGGGTTGAACACGATACGCAGTATTTT. Protein sequence: CASGDRVEHDTQYF.

The gene calls are TRBV4-1 and TRBJ1-5; 9 positions match TRBD1. Per germline, CDR1 MGHRA and CDR2 YSYEKL. V trimming: 0 bases; J trimming: 3 bases; junction bases outside the gene matches: 9. CDR3 length: 18 amino acids. The CDR3 coding sequence is TGCGCCAGCAGCCAAGATAGGTACAGGACAGGGGTCAATCAGCCCCAGCATTTT. It codes for CASSQDRYRTGVNQPQHF.

This chain connects TRBV6-1 to TRBJ2-7, with 8 bases identical to TRBD1. The CDR3 is 15 amino acids. The J segment lost 0 bases and the V segment lost 7 bases, leaving 8 bases of the junction unmatched. Germline CDR1 and CDR2: MNHNS and SASEGT. The CDR3: CASIPSGGFSYEQYF. For the CDR3, the DNA is TGTGCCAGCATTCCTTCAGGGGGCTTCTCCTACGAGCAGTACTTC.

The V gene is TRBV6-1, the J gene TRBJ1-1; D gene unclear. The CDR3 has 14 amino acids. Looked up from germline, CDR1 is MNHNS and CDR2 is SASEGT. Trimming pared 6 bases from V and 3 bases from J, leaving 14 bases between. The CDR3 region is CASSISEPDTEAFF. CDR3 bases: TGTGCCAGCAGCATCAGCGAGCCTGACACTGAAGCTTTCTTT.

The J gene is TRBJ1-5, the V gene TRBV2, with 11 bases aligning to TRBD1. This CDR3 comprises 18 residues. Germline trimming cut 2 bases from V and 2 bases from J; bases unmatched to any gene: 8. CDR1 SNHLY and CDR2 FYNNEI come from the germline V gene. CDR3 sequence reads: CASSEWGTGGLGNQPQHF. The CDR3 DNA is TGTGCCAGCAGTGAATGGGGGACAGGGGGTTTGGGCAATCAGCCCCAGCATTTT.

The genes are TRBV9 and TRBJ1-2, with D perhaps matching TRBD1 (5 bases). Looked up from germline, CDR1 is SGDLS and CDR2 is YYNGEE. Trimming removed 0 bases from V and 4 bases from J, with 13 bases in between. The CDR3 contains 15 residues. The CDR3 loop is CASSVAGGGTYGYTF. In DNA form, the CDR3 reads TGTGCCAGCAGCGTAGCTGGGGGGGGGACCTATGGCTACACCTTC.

V gene TRBV5-4 combines with J gene TRBJ1-1; D call uncertain. CDR1 and CDR2 from the germline V gene are SGHNT and YYREEE (reference sequence). V dropped 2 bases and J dropped 11 bases, with 16 bases sitting between them. CDR3 length equals 13 residues. CDR3 region: CASSFGPSGGAFF. The CDR3 region has the DNA TGTGCCAGCAGCTTTGGGCCCTCAGGCGGGGCTTTCTTT.

The rearrangement uses TRBV1 and TRBJ2-1; the DNA was not used to check the table's D call, TRBD2. TRBV1 is deemed a pseudogene. This CDR3 has 15 residues. CDR3 loop: CTSSQPRAGGNEQFF. The DNA of the CDR3 is TGCACCAGCAGCCAACCTCGGGCCGGAGGGAATGAGCAGTTCTTC.

This chain connects TRBV9 to TRBJ2-3, with 9 bases aligning to TRBD2. Germline assignment: CDR1 SGDLS and CDR2 YYNGEE. V lost 2 bases, J lost 0 bases, and 4 bases stayed unmatched. The CDR3 is 16 residues long. In DNA form, the CDR3 reads TGTGCCAGCAGCGTGAGGACTAGCGACAGCACAGATACGCAGTATTTT. It codes for CASSVRTSDSTDTQYF.

The genes are TRBV20-1 and TRBJ1-1; TRBD1 is a possible D gene (5 bases). Trimming removed 8 bases at V and 10 bases at J, with 17 bases between. The CDR3 has 11 residues. Germline CDR1 DFQATT, CDR2 SNEGSKA (reference sequence). The CDR3 region is CSSFEGRGAFF. The DNA of the CDR3 is TGCAGTTCGTTCGAAGGGAGGGGAGCTTTCTTT.

This clone was detected only once. V usage is TRBV28 and J usage is TRBJ1-2, with D uncertain. Trimming left V 11 bases short and J 5 bases short, with 12 bases between. The germline V gene has CDR1 MDHEN and CDR2 SYDVKM. CDR3 length equals 11 residues. The CDR3 DNA reads as TGTGCCGTTGGGAGTAGGTATGGCTACACCTTC. Its protein is CAVGSRYGYTF.

The J gene is TRBJ2-5, the V gene TRBV27; 10 nucleotides match TRBD2. Germline values: CDR1 MNHEY, CDR2 SMNVEV (reference sequence). The junction had 8 bases not matched to a gene; V was cut back by 6 bases and J by 1 base. The CDR3 is 16 residues long. CDR3 region: CASSRTSGVFQETQYF. The CDR3 DNA follows: TGTGCCAGCAGCCGGACTAGCGGTGTATTCCAAGAGACCCAGTACTTC.

This chain connects TRBV4-1 to TRBJ1-5, with TRBD1 as a possible D gene (6 bases). Germline V lookup: CDR1 MGHRA, CDR2 YSYEKL. The CDR3 is 16 amino acids. Trimming pared 1 base from V and 0 bases from J, leaving 10 bases between. CDR3 loop: CASSQVWTDSNQPQHF. CDR3 bases: TGCGCCAGCAGCCAAGTCTGGACAGATAGCAATCAGCCCCAGCATTTT.

The chain is built from TRBV9 and TRBJ2-3, with D maybe TRBD2 (6 bases). Trimming took 1 base from V and 2 from J, leaving 11 bases between them. This CDR3 has 15 amino acids. Germline CDR1 is SGDLS and CDR2 is YYNGEE. CDR3 nucleotides: TGTGCCAGCAGCGTACATCCGGGGGACACAGATACGCAGTATTTT. It codes for CASSVHPGDTDTQYF.

The chain recombines TRBV6-5 with TRBJ2-5, with 7 bases matching TRBD1. CDR1 and CDR2 (germline): MNHEY, SVGAGI. The CDR3 sequence is 14 residues long. V shed 6 bases and J 5 bases; nucleotides not matched to a gene: 9. The CDR3 reads CASRTDREVETQYF. Here the CDR3 DNA reads TGTGCCAGCAGAACCGACAGGGAAGTTGAGACCCAGTACTTC.

The chain links TRBV28 to TRBJ2-7, with a weak D call TRBD2 (5 bases). CDR3 length: 12 amino acids. Germline assignment: CDR1 MDHEN and CDR2 SYDVKM. V was clipped by 8 bases and J by 3 bases, with 11 bases between them. This CDR3 reads CASSRGNYEQYF. The DNA of the CDR3 is TGTGCCAGCTCACGAGGGAACTACGAGCAGTACTTC.

The count of this clone is one. J is TRBJ1-1 and V is TRBV27; no definite D call. The CDR3 covers 14 residues. Trimming stripped 4 bases from V and 5 bases from J, with 14 bases between. Germline CDR1 is MNHEY and CDR2 is SMNVEV (reference sequence). The CDR3 region has the DNA TGTGCCAGCAGTTCCTTGGCGGCTCAGACTGAAGCTTTCTTT. The encoded protein is CASSSLAAQTEAFF.

Only one count was recorded for this clone. V gene TRBV9 combines with J gene TRBJ1-2; 10 positions agree with TRBD1. Germline-derived CDR1 and CDR2 are SGDLS and YYNGEE. Losses at the gene ends were 4 bases for V and 5 bases for J; bases not matched to a gene: 8. The CDR3 length is 15 residues. The CDR3 is CASSYSGTGEYGYTF. The DNA of the CDR3 is TGTGCCAGCAGCTATAGTGGGACAGGGGAGTATGGCTACACCTTC.

The genes are TRBV19 and TRBJ2-5; D is possibly TRBD1 (6 bases). Germline CDR1 and CDR2: LNHDA and SQIVND (reference sequence). Trimming removed 2 bases from V and 5 bases from J, with 12 bases in between. CDR3 length: 14 residues. The CDR3 bases are TGTGCCAGTAGTATAACAGGGTTGCCCGAGACCCAGTACTTC. Its translation is CASSITGLPETQYF.

This chain connects TRBV7-2 to TRBJ2-7; D call uncertain. V lost 1 base and J lost 3, with 16 bases in between. The CDR3 consists of 16 residues. Germline CDR1 and CDR2: SGHTA and FQGNSA. The CDR3 DNA is TGTGCCAGCAGCTTAGAGCAAATCCGAGGCCTCTACGAGCAGTACTTC. Translation gives CASSLEQIRGLYEQYF.

The chain is built from TRBV29-1 and TRBJ2-7; 7 bases line up with TRBD2. From germline, CDR1 is SQVTM and CDR2 ANQGSEA. V lost 6 bases to trimming and J lost 2 bases; unmatched junction nucleotides: 10. The CDR3 covers 14 residues. DNA of the CDR3: TGCAGCGTGACTGGGCTAGCGGAACCCTACGAGCAGTACTTC. Translation: CSVTGLAEPYEQYF.

The V gene is TRBV5-5, the J gene TRBJ2-5; D call uncertain. V lost 1 base to trimming and J lost 4 bases, with 8 bases between them. This CDR3 spans 13 amino acids. The germline CDR1 and CDR2 sequences are SGHKS and YYEKEE (reference sequence). The DNA of the CDR3 is TGTGCCAGCAGCTTGATCAGTACAGAGACCCAGTACTTC. Translated: CASSLISTETQYF.

V usage is TRBV12-5 and J usage is TRBJ1-1; tentative D call: TRBD1 (6 bases). Trimming shortened V by 6 bases and J by 3 bases, and 17 bases separated the two germline ends. The CDR3 is 15 residues long. Germline assignment: CDR1 LGHNT and CDR2 FRNRAP. The CDR3 DNA sequence: TGTGCTAGTGGATTTACAGGGAACGGATACACTGAAGCTTTCTTT. Translation gives CASGFTGNGYTEAFF.

The table lists this clone with a count of one. The rearrangement links TRBV7-2 to TRBJ2-7; tentatively, D is TRBD1 (6 bases). Germline lookup yields CDR1 SGHTA and CDR2 FQGNSA. The germline V and J ends were trimmed by 0 bases and 3 bases, with 12 bases remaining between them. This CDR3 comprises 15 residues. The CDR3 here is CASSLAGTGFYEQYF. CDR3 sequence (DNA): TGTGCCAGCAGCTTAGCCGGAACAGGGTTCTACGAGCAGTACTTC.

The chain links TRBV10-3 to TRBJ2-5, with a possible D match to TRBD1 (5 bases). The V gene's germline CDR1 is ENHRY and CDR2 SYGVKD. The V and J ends lost 6 bases and 0 bases respectively, with 14 bases between them. The CDR3 is 15 residues long. The CDR3 loop is CAISKTAGNQETQYF. In DNA, the CDR3 is TGTGCCATCAGCAAGACCGCAGGGAACCAAGAGACCCAGTACTTC.

The chain joins TRBV18 to TRBJ2-2; 10 nucleotides agree with TRBD1. Germline CDR1 KGHSH, CDR2 LQKENI. The CDR3 is made up of 14 amino acids. The V and J ends lost 6 bases and 6 bases, in that order; junction bases with no gene match: 4. CDR3 bases: TGTGCCAGCTCGATTGGGACAGGGGCCGGGGAGCTGTTTTTT. Amino acid sequence: CASSIGTGAGELFF.

The chain has TRBV6-6 and TRBJ1-2; D may be TRBD1 (5 bases). CDR1 and CDR2 (germline): MNHNY, SVGAGI (reference sequence). The CDR3 spans 13 residues. V lost 3 bases, J lost 8 bases, and 13 bases lay in between. The CDR3 reads CASSYAGLRGYTF. The CDR3 DNA reads as TGTGCCAGCAGTTATGCGGGACTACGGGGCTACACCTTC.

V is TRBV6-1 and J is TRBJ1-5; 9 nucleotides line up with TRBD1. Looked up from germline, CDR1 is MNHNS and CDR2 is SASEGT. This CDR3 is built from 13 residues. V was clipped by 11 bases and J by 1 base; unmatched bases: 3. The chain's CDR3 is CAEGQGSNQPQHF. For the CDR3, the DNA is TGTGCCGAGGGACAGGGCAGCAATCAGCCCCAGCATTTT.

This chain connects TRBV28 to TRBJ2-7; 8 bases match TRBD2. The V segment lost 6 bases and the J segment 7 bases; nucleotides outside the gene matches: 14. The length of the CDR3 is 15 residues. Germline CDR1 MDHEN, CDR2 SYDVKM. Here the CDR3 reads CASSSQGAGAGEQYF. The DNA for the CDR3 is TGTGCCAGCAGCTCCCAAGGAGCGGGAGCAGGGGAGCAGTACTTC.

The chain joins TRBV5-4 to TRBJ1-3, with 8 bases aligning to TRBD1. CDR1 is SGHNT, CDR2 YYREEE, per germline (reference sequence). The CDR3 consists of 14 residues. Trimming cost V 4 bases and J 9 bases; bases outside gene matches: 9. The CDR3 is CASSRDRLLPTIYF. For the CDR3, the DNA is TGTGCCAGCAGCCGGGACAGGCTACTCCCCACCATATATTTT.